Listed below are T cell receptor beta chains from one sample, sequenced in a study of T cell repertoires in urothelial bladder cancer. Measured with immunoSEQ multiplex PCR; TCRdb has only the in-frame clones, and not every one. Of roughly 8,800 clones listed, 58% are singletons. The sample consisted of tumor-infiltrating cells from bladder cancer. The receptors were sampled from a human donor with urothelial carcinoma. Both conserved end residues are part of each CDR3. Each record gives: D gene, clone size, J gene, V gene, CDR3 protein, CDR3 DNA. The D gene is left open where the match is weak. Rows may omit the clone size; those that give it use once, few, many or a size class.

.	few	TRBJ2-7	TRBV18	CASSKANSYEQYF	TGTGCCAGCTCAAAGGCTAATTCCTACGAGCAGTACTTC
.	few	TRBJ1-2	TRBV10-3	CAISESTGYGYTF	TGTGCCATCAGTGAGTCAACAGGGTATGGCTACACCTTC
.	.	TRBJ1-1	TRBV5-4	CASSLETGSTTEAFF	TGTGCCAGCAGCTTAGAAACAGGATCAACCACTGAAGCTTTCTTT
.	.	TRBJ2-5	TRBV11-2	CASSLRGVQETQYF	TGTGCCAGCAGCTTGCGGGGTGTCCAAGAGACCCAGTACTTC
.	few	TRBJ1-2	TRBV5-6	CASSTGRVYGYTF	TGTGCCAGCAGCACCGGACGAGTTTATGGCTACACCTTC
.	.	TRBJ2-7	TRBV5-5	CASSYTPRVGYEQYF	TGTGCCAGCAGCTACACCCCCCGGGTAGGATACGAGCAGTACTTC
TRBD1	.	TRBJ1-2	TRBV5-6	CASSRDSHGYTF	TGTGCCAGCAGCCGGGACAGCCATGGCTACACCTTC
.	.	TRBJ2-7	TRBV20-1	CSATGYEQYF	TGCAGTGCCACTGGCTACGAGCAGTACTTC
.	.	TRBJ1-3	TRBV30	CAWSGTGPNSGNTIYF	TGTGCCTGGAGTGGCACAGGCCCTAACTCTGGAAACACCATATATTTT
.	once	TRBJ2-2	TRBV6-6	CASSYSSWTGELFF	TGTGCCAGCAGTTACTCGTCCTGGACCGGGGAGCTGTTTTTT
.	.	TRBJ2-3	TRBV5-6	CASSWDTSTDTQYF	TGTGCCAGCAGCTGGGACACAAGCACAGATACGCAGTATTTT
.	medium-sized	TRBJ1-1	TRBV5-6	CASSRGTDTEAFF	TGTGCCAGCAGCCGGGGGACGGACACTGAAGCTTTCTTT
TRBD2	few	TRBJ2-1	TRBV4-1	CASSQEFILAGEGAYNEQFF	TGCGCCAGCAGCCAAGAGTTTATACTAGCGGGGGAGGGTGCCTACAATGAGCAGTTCTTC
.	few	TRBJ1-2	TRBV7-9	CASSLGGGPYGYTF	TGTGCCAGCAGCTTAGGAGGGGGGCCCTATGGCTACACCTTC
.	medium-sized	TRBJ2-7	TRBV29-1	CSVEGTSHEQYF	TGCAGCGTCGAAGGGACCTCCCACGAGCAGTACTTC
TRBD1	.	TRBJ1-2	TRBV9	CASSETGDKGYTF	TGTGCCAGCAGCGAGACAGGGGATAAGGGCTACACCTTC
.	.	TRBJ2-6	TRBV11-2	CASSLVVKAGVSGANVLTF	TGTGCCAGCAGCTTAGTGGTTAAGGCAGGAGTCTCTGGGGCCAACGTCCTGACTTTC
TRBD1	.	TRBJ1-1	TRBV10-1	CASHWTGDDTEAFF	TGCGCCAGCCACTGGACAGGGGATGACACTGAAGCTTTCTTT
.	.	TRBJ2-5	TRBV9	CASSVVGGTQYF	TGTGCCAGCAGCGTAGTAGGGGGGACCCAGTACTTC
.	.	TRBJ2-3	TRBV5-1	CASSLGGSDTQYF	TGCGCCAGCAGCTTGGGTGGTTCAGATACGCAGTATTTT
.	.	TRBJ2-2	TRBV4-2	CASSFPPTGELFF	TGTGCCAGCAGCTTTCCGCCCACCGGGGAGCTGTTTTTT
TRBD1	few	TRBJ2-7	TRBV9	CASSADRGYEQYF	TGTGCCAGCAGCGCGGACAGGGGATATGAGCAGTACTTC
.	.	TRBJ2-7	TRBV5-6	CASSKQGSYYEQYF	TGTGCCAGCAGCAAGCAGGGTTCTTACTACGAGCAGTACTTC
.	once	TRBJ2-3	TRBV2	CASSGGPGDTQYF	TGTGCCAGCAGTGGGGGGCCCGGAGATACGCAGTATTTT
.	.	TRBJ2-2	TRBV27	CASRPRGSRNTGELFF	TGTGCCAGCAGACCCAGGGGTTCAAGGAACACCGGGGAGCTGTTTTTT
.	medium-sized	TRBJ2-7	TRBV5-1	CASSLPPYEQYF	TGCGCCAGCAGCCTACCCCCCTACGAGCAGTACTTC
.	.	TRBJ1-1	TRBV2	CASSESPRVIEAFF	TGTGCCAGCAGTGAGTCCCCACGTGTGATTGAAGCTTTCTTT
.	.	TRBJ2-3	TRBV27	CASSSPHTDTQYF	TGTGCCAGCAGTTCCCCACACACAGATACGCAGTATTTT
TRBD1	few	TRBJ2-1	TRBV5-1	CASSQGQGMGNEQFF	TGCGCCAGCAGCCAGGGACAGGGGATGGGCAATGAGCAGTTCTTC